The rows below give T cell receptor beta chains drawn from one sample of a study of shared clonotypes between healthy human individuals. Using immunoSEQ multiplex PCR, the repertoire was profiled, and TCRdb retains in-frame clones only, with some absent. Of roughly 2,000,000 clones in the sample, about 93% are singletons; the top ten hold less than 2%. The sequenced material came from naive CD8+ T cells from PBMCs. Every receptor here comes from a man aged 18 to 30 in good health. Some clones in this sample may be carry-over from other donors' samples. CDR3s include the opening cysteine and the closing phenylalanine or tryptophan. The D gene is left open where the match is weak. Where a row states a size, it is once, few, many or the class of an expanded clone; other rows omit it.

TRBV18	NA	NA	TRBJ2-1	CASSVDRITYNEQFF	TGTGCCAGCTCGGTCGACAGAATCACCTACAATGAGCAGTTCTTC
TRBV6-5	NA	NA	TRBJ2-7	CASSYSSSRNYEQYF	TGTGCCAGCAGTTACAGTTCTAGCAGAAACTACGAGCAGTACTTC
TRBV2	TRBD1	NA	TRBJ2-7	CASSAGTGGSSEQYF	TGTGCCAGCAGTGCCGGGACAGGGGGATCAAGCGAGCAGTACTTC
TRBV7-9	NA	NA	TRBJ2-7	CASSPKGGGYYEQYF	TGTGCCAGCAGCCCCAAGGGCGGGGGCTACTACGAGCAGTACTTC
TRBV2	NA	NA	TRBJ2-7	CASSERGLGTYEQYF	TGTGCCAGCAGCGAACGTGGACTGGGGACCTACGAGCAGTACTTC
TRBV4-1	TRBD1	NA	TRBJ2-7	CASSQDDDRGTYEQYF	TGCGCCAGCAGCCAAGACGACGACAGGGGGACCTACGAGCAGTACTTC
TRBV19	NA	NA	TRBJ2-7	CASSTGFSSYEQYF	TGTGCCAGTAGTACTGGGTTTTCGTCCTACGAGCAGTACTTC
TRBV10-3	TRBD1	NA	TRBJ1-5	CAIGEAGTDAPDSNQPQHF	TGTGCCATCGGGGAAGCCGGGACAGACGCCCCGGATAGCAATCAGCCCCAGCATTTT
TRBV6-1	NA	NA	TRBJ2-1	CASSVGGPYNEQFF	TGTGCCAGCAGTGTAGGCGGCCCCTACAATGAGCAGTTCTTC
TRBV6-1	NA	NA	TRBJ2-2	CASRARANTGELFF	TGTGCCAGCAGGGCCAGGGCGAACACCGGGGAGCTGTTTTTT
TRBV18	TRBD1	few	TRBJ2-7	CASSPDRDYEQYF	TGTGCCAGCTCACCGGACAGGGACTACGAGCAGTACTTC
TRBV13	NA	NA	TRBJ2-3	CASSLGRQATTDTQYF	TGTGCCAGCAGCTTAGGTAGACAGGCAACCACAGATACGCAGTATTTT
TRBV7-9	TRBD1	NA	TRBJ1-1	CASSQTGAGMNTEAFF	TGTGCCAGCAGCCAGACAGGGGCGGGCATGAACACTGAAGCTTTCTTT
TRBV29-1	TRBD2	once	TRBJ2-7	CSAGSGRVNEQYF	TGCAGCGCCGGTAGCGGGAGGGTGAACGAGCAGTACTTC
TRBV7-2	TRBD1	NA	TRBJ2-7	CASSLGDRPRSYEQYF	TGTGCCAGCAGCTTAGGGGACAGACCAAGATCCTACGAGCAGTACTTC
TRBV14	NA	NA	TRBJ2-1	CASSQDIAGEQFF	TGTGCCAGCAGCCAAGATATTGCTGGTGAGCAGTTCTTC
TRBV5-1	TRBD2	once	TRBJ2-1	CASSTLAGGDNEQFF	TGCGCCAGCAGCACTCTAGCGGGAGGAGACAATGAGCAGTTCTTC
TRBV6-5	NA	NA	TRBJ2-1	CASSYSSGLAYNEQFF	TGTGCCAGCAGTTACTCGTCGGGGCTAGCATACAATGAGCAGTTCTTC
TRBV30	TRBD2	NA	TRBJ2-3	CAWFSGRGTDTQYF	TGTGCCTGGTTTAGCGGGAGAGGTACAGATACGCAGTATTTT
TRBV7-3	NA	NA	TRBJ1-1	CASSPGAYTEAFF	TGTGCCAGCAGCCCGGGGGCTTACACTGAAGCTTTCTTT
TRBV28	NA	NA	TRBJ1-1	CASQDPGNTEAFF	TGTGCCAGTCAGGATCCTGGGAACACTGAAGCTTTCTTT
TRBV9	NA	NA	TRBJ2-2	CASSVGGITGELFF	TGTGCCAGCAGCGTTGGGGGAATCACCGGGGAGCTGTTTTTT
TRBV10-3	TRBD1	NA	TRBJ1-2	CAIRPDNRGADGYTF	TGTGCCATCCGCCCGGATAACAGGGGTGCGGATGGCTACACCTTC
TRBV10-3	NA	NA	TRBJ2-7	CAISARGRDEQYF	TGTGCCATCAGCGCCCGGGGAAGGGACGAGCAGTACTTC
TRBV9	TRBD1	NA	TRBJ2-3	CASSVGWDRVTDTQYF	TGTGCCAGCAGCGTAGGATGGGACAGGGTTACAGATACGCAGTATTTT
TRBV6-4	NA	NA	TRBJ2-3	CASSDSGSVTDTQYF	TGTGCCAGCAGTGACTCGGGAAGTGTCACAGATACGCAGTATTTT
TRBV9	TRBD1	NA	TRBJ2-2	CASSPSPDRGWSGELFF	TGTGCCAGCAGCCCTAGCCCGGACAGGGGCTGGTCCGGGGAGCTGTTTTTT
TRBV5-3	NA	once	TRBJ1-1	CASSLGPYRAEAFF	TGTGCCAGCAGCCTTGGTCCCTACCGGGCTGAAGCTTTCTTT
TRBV27	TRBD1	NA	TRBJ2-1	CASSFGQGAGQFF	TGTGCCAGCAGTTTCGGACAGGGGGCCGGGCAGTTCTTC
TRBV4-1	TRBD2	NA	TRBJ2-7	CASSAGLAGGRYEQYF	TGCGCCAGCAGCGCAGGACTAGCGGGAGGGCGCTACGAGCAGTACTTC
TRBV19	NA	NA	TRBJ1-5	CASSPPRGGNQPQHF	TGTGCCAGTAGTCCCCCCCGCGGAGGCAATCAGCCCCAGCATTTT
TRBV11-1	NA	NA	TRBJ2-3	CASSLIRPDTQYF	TGTGCCAGCAGCTTAATCCGGCCAGATACGCAGTATTTT
TRBV5-6	NA	NA	TRBJ2-1	CASSLGVLDEQFF	TGTGCCAGCAGCTTGGGCGTTTTAGATGAGCAGTTCTTC
TRBV4-1	NA	once	TRBJ2-2	CASSHVGGAAGELFF	TGCGCCAGCAGCCACGTTGGCGGGGCCGCCGGGGAGCTGTTTTTT
TRBV13	NA	NA	TRBJ2-1	CASSLGFHPPYNEQFF	TGTGCCAGCAGCTTAGGCTTCCACCCCCCCTACAATGAGCAGTTCTTC
TRBV2	NA	NA	TRBJ1-2	CASSPTENYGYTF	TGTGCCAGCAGTCCGACAGAAAACTATGGCTACACCTTC
TRBV5-8	NA	NA	TRBJ2-3	CASSRPDSPVPSTDTQYF	TGTGCCAGCAGCCGCCCGGACAGCCCGGTCCCTAGCACAGATACGCAGTATTTT
TRBV6-5	NA	NA	TRBJ2-7	CASSYSTGTYEQYF	TGTGCCAGCAGTTACTCGACAGGTACTTACGAGCAGTACTTC
TRBV27	NA	NA	TRBJ1-1	CASSLWRGADTEAFF	TGTGCCAGCAGTTTATGGAGAGGGGCGGACACTGAAGCTTTCTTT
TRBV14	NA	NA	TRBJ2-1	CASSQVGAGRPGEQFF	TGTGCCAGCAGCCAAGTTGGGGCAGGGCGCCCTGGTGAGCAGTTCTTC
TRBV7-6	TRBD1	NA	TRBJ1-3	CASSEGTASGNTIYF	TGTGCCAGCAGCGAAGGGACAGCCTCTGGAAACACCATATATTTT
TRBV27	NA	NA	TRBJ2-7	CASSPRTRSSYEQYF	TGTGCCAGCAGTCCCCGGACCAGGAGCTCCTACGAGCAGTACTTC
TRBV7-3	TRBD2	NA	TRBJ2-2	CARGLAGGTGELFF	TGTGCCAGGGGACTAGCGGGTGGCACCGGGGAGCTGTTTTTT
TRBV5-5	TRBD2	NA	TRBJ2-7	CASSLGGGTESSYEQYF	TGTGCCAGCAGCTTGGGCGGGGGGACGGAAAGCTCCTACGAGCAGTACTTC
TRBV19	NA	few	TRBJ1-1	CASSAVGNTEAFF	TGTGCCAGTAGCGCGGTGGGGAACACTGAAGCTTTCTTT
TRBV11-3	TRBD2	NA	TRBJ2-1	CASSPTSGRADEQFF	TGTGCCAGCAGCCCGACTAGCGGGAGGGCCGATGAGCAGTTCTTC
TRBV6-4	NA	few	TRBJ1-5	CASSDGSGPQHF	TGTGCCAGCAGTGACGGGTCAGGGCCCCAGCATTTT
TRBV6-5	NA	NA	TRBJ1-2	CASSYSMASSYGYTF	TGTGCCAGCAGTTACTCGATGGCCAGCTCCTATGGCTACACCTTC
TRBV15	TRBD2	NA	TRBJ2-7	CATGLAGFEQYF	TGTGCCACCGGGCTAGCGGGATTCGAGCAGTACTTC
TRBV10-1	TRBD1	NA	TRBJ1-2	CASSPGQSFGYTF	TGCGCCAGCAGTCCGGGACAGAGTTTCGGCTACACCTTC
TRBV19	TRBD1	NA	TRBJ2-7	CASSMGTEYEQYF	TGTGCCAGTAGTATGGGGACAGAATACGAGCAGTACTTC
TRBV27	NA	few	TRBJ2-2	CASSLALTGELFF	TGTGCCAGCAGTTTAGCCTTGACCGGGGAGCTGTTTTTT
TRBV7-2	TRBD2	NA	TRBJ2-2	CASSFETGTSGTYTGELFF	TGTGCCAGCAGCTTCGAAACCGGGACTAGCGGGACTTACACCGGGGAGCTGTTTTTT
TRBV29-1	TRBD2	NA	TRBJ2-7	CSVLGLAGGPYEQYF	TGCAGCGTCCTGGGACTAGCGGGAGGGCCATACGAGCAGTACTTC
TRBV13	TRBD1	once	TRBJ2-5	CASSFAGTGEQETQYF	TGTGCCAGCAGCTTCGCCGGGACAGGGGAACAAGAGACCCAGTACTTC
TRBV10-3	NA	NA	TRBJ1-1	CAINPGGGRNTEAFF	TGTGCCATCAATCCCGGGGGGGGACGGAACACTGAAGCTTTCTTT
TRBV6-1	NA	NA	TRBJ1-2	CASSERDGYTF	TGTGCCAGCAGTGAAAGGGACGGCTACACCTTC
TRBV7-2	TRBD2	NA	TRBJ2-2	CASSLAGTSGSATGELFF	TGTGCCAGCAGCTTAGCCGGGACTAGCGGGAGCGCTACCGGGGAGCTGTTTTTT
TRBV28	TRBD1	NA	TRBJ1-2	CASRMTGYYGYTF	TGTGCCAGCAGGATGACAGGGTACTATGGCTACACCTTC